This entry lists 10 T cell receptor beta chains sequenced from one sample in a study of spatial heterogeneity in lung cancer. Time point given: sample taken at primary tumor resection. Sequencing of whole RNA from tumor, nontumor lung or frozen PBMC involved no sorting. Each CDR3 protein is one row after TCRdb ran MiXCR on the 5' RACE reads. The data contain 77,000 or so distinct CDR3 sequences, about 20% of them singletons. The sequences come from PBMCs, collected at surgery. The source of these receptors is a male donor with early-stage non-small cell lung cancer.

CDR3 nucleotides: TGCAGTGCTAGAGGAAAAAAATTGGGTGGGCAGCATCAGCCCCAGCATTTT. Its translation is CSARGKKLGGQHQPQHF. J is TRBJ1-5 and V is TRBV20-1; no firm D call. The CDR3 covers 17 residues. V dropped 1 base and J dropped 5 bases, with 21 bases sitting between them. Germline V gives CDR1 DFQATT, CDR2 SNEGSKA (reference sequence).

The chain uses TRBV6-2 or TRBV6-3 and TRBJ1-5; D gene ambiguous. Germline V lookup: CDR1 MNHEY, CDR2 SVGEGT. Trimming removed 7 bases at V and 2 bases at J, with 15 bases between. There are 15 residues in the CDR3. The CDR3 nucleotides read TGTGCCAGCAAGGAGGGTGGTGGACGCAATCAGCCCCAGCATTTT. Translated, it gives CASKEGGGRNQPQHF.

A remark on this clonotype: Just one base apart from a much larger clone, this may be a read error. This CDR3 reads CAGNRDSLGELFF. The CDR3, as DNA: TGCGCCGGCAATCGGGACTCGCTGGGGGAGCTGTTTTTT. The chain uses TRBV5-1 and TRBJ2-2, with D possibly being TRBD2 (6 bases). This CDR3 spans 13 amino acids. Germline V gene sequence: CDR1 SGHRS, CDR2 YFSETQ. Trimming removed 10 bases from V and 8 bases from J, with 18 bases in between.

This clonotype was seen only a few times. V and J are TRBV20-1 and TRBJ2-1; D might be TRBD2 (7 bases). CDR1 DFQATT and CDR2 SNEGSKA come from the germline V gene (reference sequence). Trimming shortened V by 0 bases and J by 7 bases, and 16 bases separated the two germline ends. This CDR3 comprises 15 residues. The CDR3 loop reads CSARDPAGAGNEQFF. CDR3 coding DNA: TGCAGTGCTAGAGATCCTGCGGGGGCGGGGAATGAGCAGTTCTTC.

Within the sample, this clonotype is medium-sized. The chain couples TRBV7-6 to TRBJ2-6, with a possible D match to TRBD2 (5 bases). The CDR3 runs to 17 residues. Germline-derived CDR1 and CDR2 are SGHVS and FNYEAQ. Trimming removed 3 bases at V and 2 bases at J, with 14 bases between. DNA for the CDR3: TGTGCCAGCAGCTTGCAGCCACACGGGGCTGGGGCCAACGTCCTGACTTTC. It yields the protein CASSLQPHGAGANVLTF.

This clonotype was seen a handful of times. The V gene is TRBV5-1, the J gene TRBJ2-2; 9 bases fit TRBD1. Germline V gene lookup returns CDR1 SGHRS and CDR2 YFSETQ. This CDR3 region has 15 residues. Trimming cost V 3 bases and J 0 bases; bases outside gene matches: 0. CDR3 DNA: TGCGCCAGCAGCTGGGACAGGGCGAACACCGGGGAGCTGTTTTTT. It codes for CASSWDRANTGELFF.

This clonotype was seen many times. This chain connects TRBV21-1 to TRBJ1-1. TRBV21-1 is a recognized pseudogene. The CDR3 length is 18 residues. DNA for the CDR3: TGTGCCAGCAGCAACTCTTGGGGGACTTTAAGGGTGAACACTGAAGCTTTCTTT. Translation: CASSNSWGTLRVNTEAFF.

This clonotype was picked up a small number of times. This CDR3 is CASSLGRESNQPQHF. In DNA form, the CDR3 reads TGTGCCAGCAGCTTAGGCCGGGAATCCAATCAGCCCCAGCATTTT. The rearrangement links TRBV7-8 to TRBJ1-5, with D hard to call. This CDR3 spans 15 amino acids. CDR1 and CDR2 from the germline V gene are SGHVS and FQNEAQ. V shed 1 base and J shed 3 bases, with 10 bases lying between them.

This clonotype was seen at least ten times. The V and J genes are TRBV7-8 and TRBJ2-3, with D tentatively TRBD1 or TRBD2 (5 bases each). This CDR3 contains 15 residues. The V gene's germline CDR1 is SGHVS and CDR2 FQNEAQ. V was shortened by 1 base and J by 3 bases, with 11 bases between the two germline ends. CDR3: CASSLDGAATDTQYF. The DNA of the CDR3 is TGTGCCAGCAGCTTAGACGGGGCTGCGACAGATACGCAGTATTTT. The whole variable domain, filled in from reference TRBV7-8 and TRBJ2-3, reads GAGVSQSPRYKVAKRGQDVALRCDPISGHVSLFWYQQALGQGPEFLTYFQNEAQLDKSGLPSDRFFAERPEGSVSTLKIQRTQQEDSAVYLCASSLDGAATDTQYFGPGTRLTVL.

The chain recombines TRBV28 with TRBJ1-2; D is unclear. CDR3 size: 12 residues. The V gene lost 3 bases and the J gene lost 3 bases, with 5 bases spanning the gap. CDR1 MDHEN and CDR2 SYDVKM come from the germline V gene. DNA of the CDR3: TGTGCCAGCAGTTTGGGAGACTATGGCTACACCTTC. This encodes CASSLGDYGYTF.